Listed below are T cell receptor beta chains from one sample, sequenced in a study of shared clonotypes between healthy human individuals. The repertoire was sequenced with immunoSEQ multiplex PCR; TCRdb's copy has only in-frame clones and lacks some. The profile covers approximately 2.5 million clones, with over 85% appearing a single time and approximately 0.35% taken by the ten largest. The material sequenced was naive CD4+ T cells from PBMCs. The origin of the receptors is a man aged 18 to 35 in good health. Some clones in this sample may be carry-over from other donors' samples. CDR3s include the opening cysteine and the closing phenylalanine or tryptophan. Fields, in order: V gene, J gene, D gene, clone size, CDR3 protein, CDR3 DNA. A D gene is named only where the DNA matches it firmly. Clone sizes are given selectively: once, few, many, or a class where the clone is expanded.

TRBV5-4,TRBJ2-2,TRBD2,-,CASSLAGLAGITGELFF,TGTGCCAGCAGCTTGGCCGGGCTAGCGGGTATTACCGGGGAGCTGTTTTTT
TRBV7-9,TRBJ2-5,-,-,CASSLAGSQETQYF,TGTGCCAGCAGCTTAGCGGGATCTCAAGAGACCCAGTACTTC
TRBV7-6,TRBJ2-7,-,-,CASSSQSRMTSYEQYF,TGTGCCAGCAGCTCCCAAAGCAGGATGACCTCCTACGAGCAGTACTTC
TRBV27,TRBJ2-6,TRBD1,-,CASRYSGGSGANVLTF,TGTGCCAGCAGATATTCAGGGGGCTCTGGGGCCAACGTCCTGACTTTC
TRBV27,TRBJ2-1,TRBD1,-,CASSLWGQGIVYEQFF,TGTGCCAGCAGTCTCTGGGGACAGGGGATTGTCTATGAGCAGTTCTTC
TRBV14,TRBJ1-1,-,few,CASSLQGNTEAFF,TGTGCCAGCAGCCTACAAGGGAACACTGAAGCTTTCTTT
TRBV5-6,TRBJ2-1,TRBD1,-,CASSQGDRPGNEQFF,TGTGCCAGCAGCCAAGGGGACAGGCCCGGCAATGAGCAGTTCTTC
TRBV5-1,TRBJ2-1,-,-,CASSLGERTNNEQFF,TGCGCCAGCAGCCTGGGTGAACGAACCAACAATGAGCAGTTCTTC
TRBV6-4,TRBJ1-2,TRBD1,-,CASSDPRTGNYGYTF,TGTGCCAGCAGTGACCCCCGGACAGGGAACTATGGCTACACCTTC
TRBV5-1,TRBJ2-5,TRBD1,-,CASSLALAGGVTETQYF,TGCGCCAGCAGCTTGGCCTTGGCAGGGGGCGTGACGGAGACCCAGTACTTC
TRBV6-6,TRBJ2-1,-,-,CASSYSRGNAGNEQFF,TGTGCCAGCAGTTACTCTAGGGGGAATGCAGGCAATGAGCAGTTCTTC
TRBV6-5,TRBJ2-5,-,-,CASSYRPQGTQYF,TGTGCCAGCAGTTACCGACCTCAGGGGACCCAGTACTTC
TRBV6-5,TRBJ1-1,-,-,CASSFNGGTEAFF,TGTGCCAGCAGCTTCAACGGAGGCACTGAAGCTTTCTTT
TRBV5-6,TRBJ2-7,-,-,CASSFPDGYEQYF,TGTGCCAGCAGCTTCCCGGACGGGTACGAGCAGTACTTC
TRBV11-2,TRBJ2-1,-,-,CASSLGLYNEQFF,TGTGCCAGCAGCCTAGGACTTTACAATGAGCAGTTCTTC
TRBV7-9,TRBJ2-1,-,-,CASSPPGRNEQFF,TGTGCCAGCAGCCCGCCGGGACGGAATGAGCAGTTCTTC
TRBV5-1,TRBJ2-2,-,-,CASSLVGTGELFF,TGCGCCAGCAGCTTAGTGGGCACCGGGGAGCTGTTTTTT
TRBV27,TRBJ2-5,-,once,CASARGETQYF,TGTGCCAGCGCGAGGGGAGAGACCCAGTACTTC
TRBV4-3,TRBJ2-5,-,once,CASSQDGGETQYF,TGCGCCAGCAGCCAAGACGGGGGAGAGACCCAGTACTTC
TRBV29-1,TRBJ2-5,-,-,CSVRRGGETQYF,TGCAGCGTGAGGAGGGGGGGAGAGACCCAGTACTTC
TRBV5-1,TRBJ1-1,-,-,CASKHRATEAFF,TGCGCCAGCAAACACAGGGCCACTGAAGCTTTCTTT
TRBV15,TRBJ2-1,TRBD2,-,CATSRDLAGGYNEQFF,TGTGCCACCAGCAGAGATTTAGCGGGAGGATACAATGAGCAGTTCTTC
TRBV14,TRBJ2-7,TRBD1,-,CASSQWNRGAYEQYF,TGTGCCAGCAGCCAATGGAACAGGGGGGCCTACGAGCAGTACTTC
TRBV7-3,TRBJ2-3,TRBD2,once,CASSLKLVLADTDTQYF,TGTGCCAGCAGCTTAAAACTCGTTCTAGCGGACACAGATACGCAGTATTTT
TRBV9,TRBJ2-7,-,once,CASSVASGSEQYF,TGTGCCAGCAGCGTAGCTTCGGGGAGCGAGCAGTACTTC
TRBV27,TRBJ2-1,-,-,CASSIGPLLEQFF,TGTGCCAGCAGTATCGGACCGCTTCTAGAGCAGTTCTTC
TRBV29-1,TRBJ2-4,-,-,CSVEEAWNIQYF,TGCAGCGTTGAAGAGGCATGGAACATTCAGTACTTC